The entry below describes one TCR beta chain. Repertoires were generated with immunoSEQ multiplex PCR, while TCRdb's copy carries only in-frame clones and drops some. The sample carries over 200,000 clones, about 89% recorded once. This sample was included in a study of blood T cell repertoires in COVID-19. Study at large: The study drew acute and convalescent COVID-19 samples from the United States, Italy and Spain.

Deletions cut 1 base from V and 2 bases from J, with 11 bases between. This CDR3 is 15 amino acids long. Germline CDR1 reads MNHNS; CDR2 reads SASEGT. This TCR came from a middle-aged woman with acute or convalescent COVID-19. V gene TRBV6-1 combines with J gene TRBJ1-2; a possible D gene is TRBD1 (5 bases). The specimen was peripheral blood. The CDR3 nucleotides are TGTGCCAGCAGTGAAGAAGCAAGACAGAACTATGGCTACACCTTC. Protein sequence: CASSEEARQNYGYTF.